The clone carrying this TCR beta chain was detected a few times. The target antigen is unknown. The germline gives CDR1 ENHRY, CDR2 SYGVKD. CDR3 size: 13 residues. Trimming cost V 2 bases and J 9 bases, with 8 bases left between them. PBMCs, at least 6 million per sample, were isolated. The sample is drawn from a study of blood T cells in healthy people across ages. Study-wide findings and caveats: In long-lived donors, naive CD4+ cell counts and diversity exceeded those of aged donors.

Through a sample-barcoded 5' primer and a J-beta primer mix, a second PCR was run for roughly 7 to 11 cycles. TCRdb recomputed calls from the 5' RACE reads with MiXCR, one row per CDR3 protein. The data hold about 1 million distinct CDR3 sequences, with 35% to 55% observed a single time. The clonotype originates from a woman aged 60-75 years in good health. This chain connects TRBV10-3 to TRBJ1-6; D remains ambiguous. Sample: blood. CDR3: CAISEEGFSPLHF. The CDR3 DNA follows: TGTGCCATCAGTGAGGAGGGCTTTTCACCCCTCCACTTT.